The clone carrying this TCR beta chain was counted only a few times. This record comes from a study of T cell repertoires in cytomegalovirus infection. Across the whole study: Public signatures in TCR beta pointed to CMV infection and matching HLA type.

This CDR3 spans 14 amino acids. V was pared by 6 bases and J by 4 bases, with 13 bases between. Germline assignment: CDR1 DFQATT and CDR2 SNEGSKA (reference sequence). A single record per CDR3 protein comes from TCRdb applying MiXCR to the reads. Of a few hundred thousand distinct CDR3 sequences in the sample, around a sixth were seen once. Specimen: PBMCs. This TCR derives from a human donor in good health (CMV status not recorded). Some clones in this sample may be carry-over from other donors' samples. This chain joins TRBV20-1 and TRBJ2-6, with D perhaps given as TRBD1 or TRBD2 (5 bases each). This chain's CDR3 is CSAPSGTGANVLTF. CDR3 nucleotide sequence: TGCAGTGCCCCCTCGGGGACCGGGGCCAACGTCCTGACTTTC.